These T cell receptor beta chains were read from a single sample in a study of cytomegalovirus exposure and HLA in healthy donors. Method: immunoSEQ multiplex PCR; TCRdb's copy keeps in-frame clones and lacks some. Of 95,000 to 150,000 clones listed, roughly 80% are singletons. Sequencing input: PBMCs. All receptors derive from a man aged 30 to 45 in good health and CMV-seronegative. The CDR3 runs from the conserved cysteine through the conserved F or W. The D gene is left open where the match is weak. Size is omitted from some rows. Given values are once, few, many or a class for expanded clones.

V	J	size	D	CDR3	DNA
TRBV7-9	TRBJ2-1	.	.	CSSSSQQTSYNEQFF	TGTTCCAGCAGCTCCCAACAGACCTCCTACAATGAGCAGTTCTTC
TRBV7-9	TRBJ2-7	once	TRBD2	CASSLVGSAGGLPYEQYF	TGTGCCAGCAGCTTAGTTGGTTCGGCGGGGGGGCTCCCCTACGAGCAGTACTTC
TRBV5-1	TRBJ2-1	.	.	CASSFTGTGAYNEQFF	TGCGCCAGCAGCTTTACCGGGACGGGGGCCTACAATGAGCAGTTCTTC
TRBV25-1	TRBJ1-2	few	.	CASSLLGFGYTF	TGTGCCAGCTCCCTACTAGGGTTTGGCTACACCTTC
TRBV19	TRBJ1-5	.	.	CASSVRVVPQHF	TGTGCCAGTAGTGTGAGGGTCGTGCCCCAGCATTTT
TRBV19	TRBJ2-3	.	.	CATAKGLPPDTQYF	TGTGCCACCGCCAAGGGACTTCCGCCAGATACGCAGTATTTT
TRBV6-5	TRBJ2-7	.	TRBD2	CASSEQRGGLEQYF	TGTGCCAGCAGTGAACAGCGGGGGGGCCTGGAGCAGTACTTC
TRBV27	TRBJ1-1	.	.	CASSLSGGHTEAFF	TGTGCCAGCAGTTTAAGCGGGGGGCACACTGAAGCTTTCTTT
TRBV10-1	TRBJ1-1	.	.	CASSGTHHMGTEAFF	TGCGCCAGCAGCGGGACACACCACATGGGCACTGAAGCTTTCTTT
TRBV6-5	TRBJ2-5	.	.	CASSYGGGRGETQYF	TGTGCCAGCAGTTACGGAGGGGGCCGGGGAGAGACCCAGTACTTC
TRBV30	TRBJ1-1	.	.	CAWSGQVGTEAFF	TGTGCCTGGAGTGGACAGGTCGGGACTGAAGCTTTCTTT
TRBV5-1	TRBJ2-6	.	TRBD1	CASSGGTGGPGANVLTF	TGCGCCAGCAGCGGAGGGACAGGAGGACCTGGGGCCAACGTCCTGACTTTC
TRBV5-8	TRBJ1-2	.	.	CASSLGYRSYGYTF	TGTGCCAGCAGCTTGGGGTACAGGTCCTATGGCTACACCTTC
TRBV5-1	TRBJ1-1	.	TRBD1	CASSDQGQVNTEAFF	TGCGCCAGCAGCGACCAGGGACAGGTGAACACTGAAGCTTTCTTT
TRBV27	TRBJ2-7	.	.	CASTPSGSRHEQYF	TGTGCCAGCACCCCCTCAGGCAGTAGGCACGAGCAGTACTTC
TRBV4-3	TRBJ2-5	once	TRBD1	CASSQAGTGQETQYF	TGCGCCAGCAGCCAAGCCGGGACAGGGCAAGAGACCCAGTACTTC
TRBV6-4	TRBJ1-1	few	TRBD1	CASSDGQGATEAFF	TGTGCCAGCAGTGACGGACAGGGGGCCACTGAAGCTTTCTTT
TRBV5-1	TRBJ2-2	once	.	CASSSGATGELFF	TGCGCCAGCAGCTCAGGGGCTACCGGGGAGCTGTTTTTT
TRBV9	TRBJ1-2	.	.	CASSVGSGRAVSGYTF	TGTGCCAGCAGCGTAGGGTCCGGCAGGGCTGTCAGTGGCTACACCTTC
TRBV4-3	TRBJ1-6	.	.	CASSQDSEEYSPLHF	TGCGCCAGCAGCCAAGATTCGGAGGAATATTCACCCCTCCACTTT
TRBV6-5	TRBJ2-2	.	.	CASSYWETDFTGELFF	TGTGCCAGCAGTTATTGGGAGACCGACTTCACCGGGGAGCTGTTTTTT
TRBV5-4	TRBJ2-6	.	TRBD1	CASSKDRGFSGANVLTF	TGTGCCAGCAGCAAGGACAGGGGGTTCTCTGGGGCCAACGTCCTGACTTTC
TRBV29-1	TRBJ1-4	.	TRBD1	CSVEVGQGATNEKLFF	TGCAGCGTTGAAGTGGGACAGGGGGCAACTAATGAAAAACTGTTTTTT
TRBV19	TRBJ2-7	.	.	CASSDSYEQYF	TGTGCCAGTAGCGACAGCTACGAGCAGTACTTC
TRBV29-1	TRBJ1-1	few	TRBD1	CSATTGWQGTEAFF	TGCAGCGCCACGACAGGGTGGCAGGGCACTGAAGCTTTCTTT
TRBV27	TRBJ2-5	.	TRBD2	CASSFNGGGEETQYF	TGTGCCAGCAGTTTTAACGGCGGGGGGGAAGAGACCCAGTACTTC
TRBV2	TRBJ2-1	.	TRBD1	CASSMGQDYNEQFF	TGTGCCAGCAGTATGGGACAGGACTACAATGAGCAGTTCTTC
TRBV25-1	TRBJ1-5	.	.	CASSESGNQPQHF	TGTGCCAGCAGTGAGTCAGGGAATCAGCCCCAGCATTTT
TRBV4-2	TRBJ2-7	.	.	CASSQVKRDEQYF	TGTGCCAGCAGCCAAGTTAAACGGGACGAGCAGTACTTC
TRBV9	TRBJ2-1	.	.	CASSVGPTANEQFF	TGTGCCAGCAGCGTAGGACCGACAGCTAATGAGCAGTTCTTC
TRBV7-6	TRBJ2-3	.	TRBD2	CASSPIATPAGLGTQYF	TGTGCCAGCAGCCCAATCGCTACTCCAGCGGGATTAGGTACGCAGTATTTT
TRBV5-4	TRBJ1-1	.	TRBD1	CASSPRGQGTEAFF	TGTGCCAGCAGCCCCCGGGGACAGGGCACTGAAGCTTTCTTT
TRBV7-9	TRBJ1-1	.	.	CSSSSRGAFF	TGTTCCAGCAGTTCCCGAGGAGCTTTCTTT
TRBV9	TRBJ2-7	.	.	CASSPQADGTYEQYF	TGTGCCAGCAGCCCCCAAGCGGACGGGACCTACGAGCAGTACTTC
TRBV10-1	TRBJ2-3	.	TRBD1	CASSFGQGWDTQYF	TGCGCCAGCAGTTTTGGACAGGGATGGGATACGCAGTATTTT